The next 13 T cell receptor beta chains were all read from a single sample in a study of blood T cell repertoires in COVID-19. Sequencing was performed with immunoSEQ multiplex PCR; in TCRdb, only in-frame clones are kept and a portion is missing. The table lists 200,000 to 250,000 clones, just over 90% of them singletons, with more than 0.95% in the top ten. The sample taken for sequencing was peripheral blood. The receptors come from a man aged 30 to 45 with acute or convalescent COVID-19.

The rearrangement uses TRBV7-9 and TRBJ2-5; possible D gene TRBD2, 6 bases. The CDR3 is made up of 15 amino acids. V was shortened by 1 base and J by 2 bases, with 11 bases between the two germline ends. Germline values: CDR1 SEHNR, CDR2 FQNEAQ (reference sequence). The CDR3 DNA reads as TGTGCCAGCAGCTTAGGGAGGAGGGAGCAAGAGACCCAGTACTTC. Its translation: CASSLGRREQETQYF.

The chain recombines TRBV7-3 with TRBJ1-2; TRBD1 aligns across 9 bases. J gave up 11 bases and V 2 bases, and 6 bases lay outside the gene matches. The CDR3 contains 13 residues. The germline gives CDR1 SGHTA, CDR2 FQGTGA. CDR3 in amino acids: CASSLGQGISYTF. The CDR3 coding sequence is TGTGCCAGCAGCTTAGGACAGGGGATCAGTTACACCTTC. The full variable domain, rest sourced from reference TRBV7-3 and TRBJ1-2, is GAGVSQTPSNKVTEKGKYVELRCDPISGHTALYWYRQSLGQGPEFLIYFQGTGAADDSGLPNDRFFAVRPEGSVSTLKIQRTERGDSAVYLCASSLGQGISYTFGSGTRLTVV.

J is TRBJ1-5 and V is TRBV18; TRBD1 aligns across 8 bases. Per the germline V gene, CDR1 is KGHSH and CDR2 is LQKENI. The J segment lost 2 bases and the V segment lost 6 bases, leaving 3 bases of the junction unmatched. This CDR3 has 14 residues. Here the CDR3 DNA reads TGTGCCAGCTCGCAGGGGGCTGGCAATCAGCCCCAGCATTTT. It translates to CASSQGAGNQPQHF.

The chain couples TRBV6-6 to TRBJ2-3; a possible D gene is TRBD2 (7 bases). The CDR3 sequence is 15 residues long. Deletions cut 7 bases from V and 3 bases from J, with 17 bases between. Germline CDR1 is MNHNY and CDR2 is SVGAGI (reference sequence). The CDR3 sequence is CASTYTGGLTDTQYF. The CDR3 DNA follows: TGTGCCAGCACCTACACCGGGGGGCTGACAGATACGCAGTATTTT.

The chain joins TRBV2 to TRBJ2-4; TRBD2 is a possible D gene (7 bases). Germline values: CDR1 SNHLY, CDR2 FYNNEI. With 9 bases removed from V and 7 bases from J, the gap between germline ends came to 25 bases. This CDR3 comprises 16 residues. CDR3 bases: TGTGCCAGTCGTGTGATAAGCGCGGGGGCCCAGAACATTCAGTACTTC. This encodes CASRVISAGAQNIQYF.

The V and J genes are TRBV21-1 and TRBJ2-1; TRBD2, as called in the table, went unchecked against the DNA. TRBV21-1 is noted as a pseudogene. CDR3 size: 11 residues. The CDR3 protein is CASRPGTNRFF. CDR3 sequence (DNA): TGTGCCAGCAGGCCCGGGACTAATAGGTTCTTC.

This clone was observed a single time. The gene calls are TRBV3-1 (or the pseudogene TRBV3-2) and TRBJ1-5; TRBD1 matches 8 bases. Trimming cost V 3 bases and J 3 bases; bases outside gene matches: 7. This CDR3 has 16 residues. CDR1 is LGHDT and CDR2 is YNNKEL in the germline V gene (reference sequence). DNA of the CDR3: TGTGCCAGCAGCCATTGGACAGGGCCGGTCAATCAGCCCCAGCATTTT. This encodes CASSHWTGPVNQPQHF.

The genes are TRBV9 and TRBJ1-1; D is uncertain. The V and J ends lost 0 bases and 0 bases respectively, with 6 bases between them. The CDR3 is 14 amino acids. Germline assignment: CDR1 SGDLS and CDR2 YYNGEE. CDR3: CASSVASVNTEAFF. The CDR3 region has the DNA TGTGCCAGCAGCGTAGCGAGCGTGAACACTGAAGCTTTCTTT.

The gene calls are TRBV11-2 and TRBJ2-4; TRBD2 matches at 11 bases. The CDR3 sequence is 14 residues long. V lost 5 bases, J lost 5 bases, and 2 bases stayed unmatched. Germline loops: CDR1 SGHAT, CDR2 FQNNGV. This CDR3 reads CASSVGLAENIQYF. The CDR3 DNA is TGTGCCAGCAGCGTGGGACTAGCGGAAAACATTCAGTACTTC.

The V call is TRBV5-1, the J call TRBJ2-5; the D gene is possibly TRBD2 (6 bases). Germline CDR1 is SGHRS and CDR2 is YFSETQ. V dropped 4 bases and J dropped 5 bases, with 12 bases sitting between them. The CDR3 is 13 residues long. The CDR3 loop reads CASSGSGGETQYF. The CDR3 bases are TGCGCCAGCAGCGGAAGTGGGGGGGAGACCCAGTACTTC.

The V and J genes are TRBV9 and TRBJ1-3; 7 bases match TRBD1. Germline V gene data show CDR1 as SGDLS and CDR2 as YYNGEE. V lost 4 bases to trimming and J lost 4 bases; unmatched junction nucleotides: 11. The CDR3 consists of 16 residues. CDR3 nucleotides: TGTGCCAGCAGCTTCTCGGTAGGGGACAGCGGAAACACCATATATTTT. It codes for CASSFSVGDSGNTIYF.

The rearrangement uses TRBV24-1 and TRBJ2-1; tentatively, D is TRBD2 (5 bases). V was trimmed by 5 bases and J by 10 bases, leaving 14 bases between them. The germline V gene encodes CDR1 KGHDR and CDR2 SFDVKD. This CDR3 has 13 amino acids. This chain's CDR3 is CATSGPSGGEQFF. For the CDR3, the DNA is TGTGCCACCAGTGGCCCCTCCGGCGGGGAGCAGTTCTTC.

This clone was observed a single time. The chain joins TRBV27 to TRBJ1-2; 7 bases fit TRBD1. Germline V gives CDR1 MNHEY, CDR2 SMNVEV (reference sequence). V was clipped by 5 bases and J by 7 bases; unmatched bases: 10. This CDR3 comprises 14 residues. CDR3 protein: CASSALTGFSGYTF. The CDR3 DNA follows: TGTGCCAGCAGTGCCCTGACAGGGTTCTCTGGCTACACCTTC.